Sequencing of this TCR beta chain was carried out in a study of vaccination effects on CD4 cells after COVID-19. At the level of the study: As their vaccination, participants received two doses of either BNT162b2 or mRNA-1273.

Trimming pared 8 bases from V and 4 bases from J, leaving 16 bases between. CDR3 length equals 14 residues. Per germline, CDR1 MRHNA and CDR2 SNTAGT. Sequencing followed a ViraFEST assay step that expanded antigen-specific CD4+ T cells with viral peptide pools. Culture proceeded for 10 days, and CD4+ T cells were then isolated. According to the study, vaccine recipients showed no prior SARS-CoV-2 infection and negative nucleocapsid antibodies. Over 1.5 million PBMC per well were cultured with 7.5 to 10 IU/ml IL-2 and approximately 9.1 ug/ml peptides. Measured with immunoSEQ multiplex PCR; TCRdb has only the in-frame clones, and not every one. The table lists tens of thousands of clones, about three quarters of them singletons. As concerns this clone: The antigen remains unidentified.

The chain carries TRBV6-4 and TRBJ2-3, with TRBD1 as a possible D gene (6 bases). This clonotype was obtained from a human donor who received a COVID-19 vaccine. Sample: CD4+ T cells from PBMCs cultured with SARS-CoV-2 spike peptides, taken before COVID-19 vaccination. The DNA for the CDR3 is TGTGCCAGCGCAACCTTACAGGGAGCAGATACGCAGTATTTT. Translating it yields CASATLQGADTQYF.